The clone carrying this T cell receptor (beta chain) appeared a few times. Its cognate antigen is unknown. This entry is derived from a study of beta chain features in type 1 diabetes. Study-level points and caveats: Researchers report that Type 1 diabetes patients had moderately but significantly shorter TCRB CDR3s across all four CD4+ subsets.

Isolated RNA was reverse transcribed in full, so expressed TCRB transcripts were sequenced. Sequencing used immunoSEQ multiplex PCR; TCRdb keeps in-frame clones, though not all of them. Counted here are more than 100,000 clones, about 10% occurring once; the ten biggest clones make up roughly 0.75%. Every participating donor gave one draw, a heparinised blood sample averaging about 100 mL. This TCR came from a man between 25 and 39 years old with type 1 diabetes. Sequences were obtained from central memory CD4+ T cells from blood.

CDR3 protein: CAWSADSYGYTF. The CDR3, as DNA: TGTGCCTGGAGTGCGGACTCCTATGGCTACACCTTC. The rearrangement joins TRBV30 to TRBJ1-2; the D is unclear. Germline V gives CDR1 GTSNPN, CDR2 SVGIG (reference sequence). CDR3 length equals 12 residues. The V end was cut by 1 base, the J end by 4 bases, with 7 bases between.